This T cell receptor (beta chain) was obtained from a study of T cell repertoires in cytomegalovirus infection. Overall study context: Public TCR beta signatures indicated both CMV infection and matching HLA type.

CDR1 is MRHNA and CDR2 is SNTAGT in the germline V gene. V lost 8 bases to trimming and J lost 0 bases, with 14 bases between them. The length of the CDR3 is 15 residues. TCRdb recomputed calls from the reads with MiXCR, one row per CDR3 protein. The data show more than 650,000 distinct CDR3 sequences, with 35% to 45% seen just once and about 2.8% held by the top ten. Note on this clonotype: Antigen: not known.

Study results and caveats: HLA-C-restricted TCR beta clonotypes specific for CMV led the ex vivo response. Identification of carriers of CMV plus the relevant HLA was performed using cumulative public TCR beta family frequency.

The origin of this receptor is a human donor in good health (CMV status not recorded). Some clones in this sample may be carry-over from other donors' samples. Sequences were obtained from PBMCs. The chain has TRBV6-4 and TRBJ2-1, with D hard to call. This chain's CDR3 is CASSKLRSSYNEQFF. The CDR3 bases are TGTGCCAGCTCCAAGCTGCGTAGCTCCTACAATGAGCAGTTCTTC.